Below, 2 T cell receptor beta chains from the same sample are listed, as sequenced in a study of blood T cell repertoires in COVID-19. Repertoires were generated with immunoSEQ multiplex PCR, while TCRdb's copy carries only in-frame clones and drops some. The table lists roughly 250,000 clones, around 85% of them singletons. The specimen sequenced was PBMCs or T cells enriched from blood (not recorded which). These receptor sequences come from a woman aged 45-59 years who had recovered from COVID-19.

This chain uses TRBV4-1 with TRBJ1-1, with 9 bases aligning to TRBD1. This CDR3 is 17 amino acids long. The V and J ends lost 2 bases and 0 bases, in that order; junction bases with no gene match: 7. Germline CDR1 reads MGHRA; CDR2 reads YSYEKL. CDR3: CASSQFPGQGLNTEAFF. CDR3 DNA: TGCGCCAGCAGCCAATTCCCGGGACAGGGATTGAACACTGAAGCTTTCTTT.

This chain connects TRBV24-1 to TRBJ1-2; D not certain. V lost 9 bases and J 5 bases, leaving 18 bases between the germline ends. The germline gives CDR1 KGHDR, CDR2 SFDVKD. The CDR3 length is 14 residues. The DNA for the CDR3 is TGTGCCACCGGATGGCAGGATGATCTTTATGGCTACACCTTC. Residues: CATGWQDDLYGYTF.